The rows below give T cell receptor beta chains drawn from one sample of a study of blood T cell repertoires in COVID-19. Produced via immunoSEQ multiplex PCR; TCRdb's table is partial and in-frame only. The sample consists of 290,000 or so clones, approximately 90% of them appearing once. What was sequenced was peripheral blood. The receptor set was obtained from a man between 18 and 29 years old with active or convalescent COVID-19. The CDR3 runs from the conserved cysteine through the conserved F or W. The D gene is left open where the match is weak. A clone size is listed for some rows: how often the clone was seen (once, few, many), or a class if it is expanded.

v_gene	abundance	j_gene	d_gene	CDR3nt	CDR3aa
TRBV19	.	TRBJ2-6	.	TGTGCCACCACCCCGCAGGGGACCGGGGCCAACGTCCTGACTTTC	CATTPQGTGANVLTF
TRBV7-2	.	TRBJ2-5	TRBD2	TGTGCCAGCAGCTTGATTAGCGGGGGGGCTGAGACCCAGTACTTC	CASSLISGGAETQYF
TRBV27	.	TRBJ1-6	TRBD1	TGTGCCAGCAGTAGGCAGGGGGCGATCGATTCACCCCTCCACTTT	CASSRQGAIDSPLHF
TRBV15	.	TRBJ2-1	TRBD2	TGTGCCACCAGCAGAGATCAGGGCGGGAGAGGATACAATGAGCAGTTCTTC	CATSRDQGGRGYNEQFF
TRBV21-1	.	TRBJ1-5	.	TGTGCCAGCAGAAATTTTAGACATTGGCATCATCAGCCCCAGCATTTT	CASRNFRHWHHQPQHF
TRBV12-5	.	TRBJ2-2	.	TGTGCTAGTGGTTCCATTAACACCGGGGAGCTGTTTTTT	CASGSINTGELFF
TRBV7-9	.	TRBJ2-7	TRBD1	TGTGCCAGCAGCTTAGCCCAGGGACAGGCCTACGAGCAGTACTTC	CASSLAQGQAYEQYF
TRBV6-5	.	TRBJ1-5	.	TGTGCCAGCACCTCAGGGTGGAATCAGCCCCAGCATTTT	CASTSGWNQPQHF
TRBV29-1	.	TRBJ2-1	.	TGCAGCGTTGAGGGGCGCCTCTCCTACAATGAGCAGTTCTTC	CSVEGRLSYNEQFF
TRBV7-2	.	TRBJ2-1	.	TGTGCCAGCAGCTTAGCGACTGAGTGGGGGCGGAATGAGCAGTTCTTC	CASSLATEWGRNEQFF
TRBV3-1/TRBV3-2	.	TRBJ2-7	TRBD2	TGTGCCAGCAGCCGGGGGACTAGTTCCGCCTCCTACGAGCAGTACTTC	CASSRGTSSASYEQYF
TRBV11-2	.	TRBJ1-1	.	TGTGCCAGCAGCTTAAACCCCCCGACAGTTGAAGCTTTCTTT	CASSLNPPTVEAFF
TRBV21-1	.	TRBJ2-7	.	TGTGCCAGCAGCAAATCTTTGACTTTGGGCCCACCGGGGGAGCAGTACTTC	CASSKSLTLGPPGEQYF
TRBV7-6	.	TRBJ2-2	TRBD2	TGTGCCAGCAGAGCGGGGTCGAACACCGGGGAGCTGTTTTTT	CASRAGSNTGELFF
TRBV7-2	once	TRBJ1-2	.	TGTGCCGGTCGACAGGCCTCTAGCTATGGCTACACCTTC	CAGRQASSYGYTF
TRBV10-3	.	TRBJ2-3	.	TGTGCCATCAGTGAGTCGTTTATGAGGGGGCAGCGGGAGAGTTTTGTAGATACGCAGTATTTT	CAISESFMRGQRESFVDTQYF
TRBV5-1	.	TRBJ2-1	TRBD2	TGCGCCAGCACGCGGACTAGCGGGCAATACAATGAGCAGTTCTTC	CASTRTSGQYNEQFF
TRBV19	.	TRBJ2-1	.	.	CASTSGYNEQFF
TRBV2	once	TRBJ2-7	TRBD2	TGTGCCAGCAGTGAGGGGACTAGCGGGATGTCCTACGAGCAGTACTTC	CASSEGTSGMSYEQYF
TRBV7-9	.	TRBJ2-7	TRBD2	TGTGCCAGCAGCTTCCGGGGGGCCTACGAGCAGTACTTC	CASSFRGAYEQYF
TRBV28	.	TRBJ2-3	.	TGTGCCAGCAGTCTCAGGACAGATACGCAGTATTTT	CASSLRTDTQYF
TRBV5-1	.	TRBJ2-1	TRBD1	TGCGCCAGCAGTCGCGAGTTCTCACAGGGGGCATGGAATGAGCAGTTCTTC	CASSREFSQGAWNEQFF
TRBV4-1	once	TRBJ2-1	.	TGCGCCAGCCGAAAGACGGGGGAGAATGAGCAGTTCTTC	CASRKTGENEQFF
TRBV5-1	.	TRBJ2-2	TRBD2	TGCGCCAGCAGCCCAATACTAGCGGGAGGAAGCGGGGAGCTGTTTTTT	CASSPILAGGSGELFF
TRBV27	few	TRBJ1-2	TRBD1	TGTGCCAGCAGTACCGGGACAGGAGACTATGGCTACACCTTC	CASSTGTGDYGYTF
TRBV5-6	.	TRBJ2-6	TRBD1	TGTGCCAGCAGAGCGGACAGGGTTGGGTCTGGGGCCAACGTCCTGACTTTC	CASRADRVGSGANVLTF
TRBV5-1	.	TRBJ2-7	TRBD1	TGCGCCAGCAGCTTGGACAGGGGATCTCGGGGGCAGTACTTC	CASSLDRGSRGQYF
TRBV28	.	TRBJ1-3	TRBD1	TGTGCCAGCAGATTAACAGGGGCTGGAAACACCATATATTTT	CASRLTGAGNTIYF
TRBV6-5	few	TRBJ1-5	.	TGTGCCAGCAGTCCAATGAGCCAGGTAATGCAGCCCCAGCATTTT	CASSPMSQVMQPQHF
TRBV5-6	.	TRBJ1-2	.	TGTGCCAGCAGCTTGGCGGACAGCCAAAGCGGCTACACCTTC	CASSLADSQSGYTF
TRBV19	once	TRBJ2-6	.	TGTGCCAGTAGCCCACGGTTCTCTGGGGCCAACGTCCTGACTTTC	CASSPRFSGANVLTF
TRBV6-4	.	TRBJ2-1	TRBD1	TGTGCCAGCAGTGACTGGGGGACAGGGGGCAATGAGCAGTTCTTC	CASSDWGTGGNEQFF
TRBV18	many	TRBJ2-3	.	TGTGCCAGCTCACCATTCCCGGGGAGCACAGATACGCAGTATTTT	CASSPFPGSTDTQYF
TRBV18	.	TRBJ1-5	.	TGTGCCAGCTCATCAACCGGGGGTTCTCAGCCCCAGCATTTT	CASSSTGGSQPQHF
TRBV9	once	TRBJ2-7	TRBD2	TGTGCCAGCAGCGCCGGGGGAGGGAACGAGCAGTACTTC	CASSAGGGNEQYF
TRBV2	.	TRBJ2-1	TRBD2	TGTGCCAGAGGGGCCCCGGGACTAGCGAATGAGCAGTTCTTC	CARGAPGLANEQFF
TRBV6-4	.	TRBJ1-6	TRBD1	TGTGCCAGCAGTGGGGGACAGGCGAGCTCCTATAATTCACCCCTCCACTTT	CASSGGQASSYNSPLHF
TRBV3-1/TRBV3-2	.	TRBJ2-4	.	TGTGCCAGCAGCCTAAGCGGGTACGGGGTGAACATTCAGTACTTC	CASSLSGYGVNIQYF
TRBV19	once	TRBJ1-2	.	TGTGCCAGTAGTATCCCGGACAGAAACTATGGCTACACCTTC	CASSIPDRNYGYTF
TRBV2	.	TRBJ2-2	TRBD1	TGTGCCAGCATGCGGACAGGGGTTGACACCGGGGAGCTGTTTTTT	CASMRTGVDTGELFF
TRBV19	.	TRBJ1-5	.	TGTGCCAGTAGTATCGGACAGCCGGGTCAGCCCCAGCATTTT	CASSIGQPGQPQHF
TRBV19	few	TRBJ2-2	.	TGTGCCAGTATCGAAAGAACAAACACCGGGGAGCTGTTTTTT	CASIERTNTGELFF
TRBV28	.	TRBJ1-1	.	TGTGCCACCTCAGGGTGGACTGAAGCTTTCTTT	CATSGWTEAFF
TRBV2	.	TRBJ1-4	.	TGTGCCAGCAGCCAAACACCGGGTCGTGAAAAACTGTTTTTT	CASSQTPGREKLFF
TRBV7-3	.	TRBJ2-1	.	TGTGCCAGCAGCTTAAGGACACATCATGAGCAGTTCTTC	CASSLRTHHEQFF
TRBV7-8	.	TRBJ1-5	.	TGTGCCAGCAGCTTAGCGCCGGCAGGGTTTAGCAATCAGCCCCAGCATTTT	CASSLAPAGFSNQPQHF
TRBV24-1	.	TRBJ2-5	.	TGTGCCACCAGTGATTTGCAGTCTGGCAGGGCGGAGACCCAGTACTTC	CATSDLQSGRAETQYF
TRBV5-3	.	TRBJ2-1	.	TGTGCCAGAAGCTTGTCCCAAGGGGGGGGAACCTACAATGAGCAGTTCTTC	CARSLSQGGGTYNEQFF
TRBV7-9	.	TRBJ1-4	.	TGTGCCAGCAGCACCCGAGGGGGGGCTAATGAAAAACTGTTTTTT	CASSTRGGANEKLFF
TRBV5-1	.	TRBJ1-2	TRBD1	TGCGCCAGCCCGAAAAACCGGGACAGGGGAGATTATGGCTACACCTTC	CASPKNRDRGDYGYTF
TRBV13	.	TRBJ2-5	TRBD2	TGTGCCAGCAGCCTCTCGACTAGCGGGGGGCTCCAAGAGACCCAGTACTTC	CASSLSTSGGLQETQYF
TRBV10-3	.	TRBJ2-3	TRBD2	TGTGCCATCGGTATTGGGGTTAGCGGGGGCACAGATACGCAGTATTTT	CAIGIGVSGGTDTQYF
TRBV6-5	.	TRBJ2-7	TRBD2	TGTGCCAGCCGCCGCGAATGGGGGGGCGAGCAGTACTTC	CASRREWGGEQYF
TRBV27	.	TRBJ1-6	.	TGTGCCAGCAGTTTTATAAGCCGGGGGTCACCCCTCCACTTT	CASSFISRGSPLHF
TRBV5-1	.	TRBJ2-7	.	TGCGCCAGCAGCCCCTTCTCGAGCTCCTACGAGCAGTACTTC	CASSPFSSSYEQYF
TRBV4-1	.	TRBJ1-3	.	TGCGCCAGCAGCGAAACCTCAATCTGGGAGTCTGGAAACACCATATATTTT	CASSETSIWESGNTIYF
TRBV4-2	.	TRBJ1-2	TRBD1	TGTGCCAGCAGCCAAGGACAGGGCTATGGCTACACCTTC	CASSQGQGYGYTF
TRBV14	.	TRBJ2-2	TRBD2	TGTGCCAGCAGCCCTCTGGATAGCGGGGTGTTAGCCGGGGAGCTGTTTTTT	CASSPLDSGVLAGELFF